Below, 7 T cell receptor beta chains from the same sample are listed, as sequenced in a study of T-cell memory formation after mild COVID-19. TCRdb re-analysed the 5' RACE reads in MiXCR, keeping a single row per CDR3 protein. The repertoire holds about 180,000 distinct CDR3 sequences, with 18% as singletons. The sequencing sample was made of PBMCs or a T cell subset sorted from them (not recorded which). The receptors originated from a man between 18 and 29 years old who had mild COVID-19 (a few samples of this study predate the infection). Cell type and time point are not known.

The genes are TRBV29-1 and TRBJ2-1, with 8 bases identical to TRBD2. CDR1 and CDR2 (germline): SQVTM, ANQGSEA. V shed 4 bases and J 4 bases; nucleotides not matched to a gene: 3. The CDR3 is 13 residues long. The CDR3 nucleotides read TGCAGCGTTGGCGGGGGGCCGTACAATGAGCAGTTCTTC. This encodes CSVGGGPYNEQFF.

This clonotype was counted many times. V usage is TRBV29-1 and J usage is TRBJ2-6; D is perhaps TRBD1 (6 bases). CDR3 size: 16 residues. Germline V gives CDR1 SQVTM, CDR2 ANQGSEA. Trimming shortened V by 3 bases and J by 0 bases, and 12 bases separated the two germline ends. The CDR3: CSVERDTDSGANVLTF. The CDR3 DNA reads TGCAGCGTTGAGAGGGACACTGACTCTGGGGCCAACGTCCTGACTTTC.

V is TRBV4-3 and J is TRBJ2-5; the match to TRBD2 covers 8 bases. This CDR3 contains 16 residues. J gave up 5 bases and V 1 base, and 9 bases lay outside the gene matches. CDR1 LGHNA and CDR2 YSLEER come from the germline V gene. CDR3 protein: CASSQATGGAVETQYF. The CDR3 DNA follows: TGCGCCAGCAGCCAAGCTACCGGGGGGGCCGTGGAGACCCAGTACTTC.

Only a few counts were recorded for this clonotype. The genes are TRBV5-1 and TRBJ2-7, with D uncertain. Between the trimmed V and J ends, which lost 4 bases and 6 bases, there was a span of 17 bases. The CDR3 is 14 amino acids. Germline-derived CDR1 and CDR2 are SGHRS and YFSETQ. DNA for the CDR3: TGCGCCAGCAGCCCCGGGCCGGAGCCGGGCGAGCAGTACTTC. This translates into CASSPGPEPGEQYF.

This clonotype was counted a few times. The chain links TRBV29-1 to TRBJ1-1; D call uncertain. Germline V CDR1 and CDR2: SQVTM, ANQGSEA. Trimming pared 4 bases from V and 1 base from J, leaving 13 bases between. The CDR3 sequence is 14 residues long. DNA for the CDR3: TGCAGCGTTGCTAAGAGTGGCGCGAACACTGAAGCTTTCTTT. Its protein product is CSVAKSGANTEAFF.

The chain carries TRBV20-1 and TRBJ2-3, with D perhaps matching TRBD2 (6 bases). The V gene lost 7 bases and the J gene lost 1 base, with 15 bases spanning the gap. This CDR3 is built from 14 residues. Germline V gives CDR1 DFQATT, CDR2 SNEGSKA (reference sequence). This CDR3 reads CSVRTGDRTDTQYF. CDR3 nucleotides: TGCAGTGTCCGGACGGGAGATCGCACAGATACGCAGTATTTT.

This clonotype was counted a few times. The chain combines TRBV30 with TRBJ1-2; D may be TRBD1 (5 bases). The CDR3 has 12 residues. Trimming cost V 1 base and J 8 bases, with 11 bases left between them. Germline CDR1 is GTSNPN and CDR2 is SVGIG (reference sequence). The CDR3 sequence is CAWSAQGIGYTF. The CDR3 coding sequence is TGTGCCTGGAGTGCCCAGGGAATCGGCTACACCTTC.